What follows describes a single TCR beta chain. The antigen remains undetermined. CDR1 SGHNT and CDR2 YYREEE come from the germline V gene (reference sequence). This CDR3 comprises 17 residues. Trimming at V came to 4 bases and at J to 0 bases, leaving 8 bases not matched to a gene. The sample originates from a study of OX40 agonist ivuxolimab in advanced cancers. Study-wide context: In this cohort, patients received ivuxolimab, an agonistic anti-OX40 (CD134) antibody. Findings of the study overall: More expanded clones were found, on average, in CD8+ than in CD4+ T cells.

Profiling relied on immunoSEQ multiplex PCR, and the TCRdb table lists in-frame clones only, not all of them. This sample has some 66,000 clones, with around 73% found just once. The specimen was CD4+ or CD8+ T cells sorted from blood, collected in a trial of the OX40 agonist ivuxolimab. This sequence joins TRBV5-4 and TRBJ1-4, with 8 bases aligning to TRBD1. This TCR derives from an adult with an advanced solid tumor such as melanoma, head and neck, liver or kidney cancer. The CDR3 coding sequence is TGTGCCAGCAGCCCCGACGGACAGGGTGCAACTAATGAAAAACTGTTTTTT. It codes for CASSPDGQGATNEKLFF.